This T cell receptor (beta chain) appears in the sequencing data of a study of brain metastases from non-small cell lung cancer. Overall study results and limits: Fewer infiltrating T cells were found in brain metastases than primaries.

A note on this clone: Its target is unknown.

This CDR3 comprises 15 residues. V lost 0 bases to trimming and J lost 0 bases, with 6 bases between them. In germline, CDR1 is MNHEY, CDR2 SVGEGT. TCRdb keeps only in-frame clones here, not all; method: immunoSEQ multiplex PCR. The sample includes fewer than 15,000 clones, around 86% of them seen just once. The TCR originated in a donor aged 40 or older with non-small cell lung cancer. Material: primary lung tumor tissue. The chain carries TRBV6-2 or TRBV6-3 and TRBJ1-5, with no clear D. CDR3 residues: CASSYSRISNQPQHF. For the CDR3, the DNA is TGTGCCAGCAGTTACTCTAGAATTAGCAATCAGCCCCAGCATTTT.